This T cell receptor (beta chain) was obtained from a study of blood T cell repertoires in COVID-19. Sequenced by immunoSEQ multiplex PCR; TCRdb stores in-frame clones only, minus some. The sample lists 45,000 to 55,000 clones, about four fifths occurring once. V was shortened by 6 bases and J by 0 bases, with 13 bases between the two germline ends. CDR3 length: 14 amino acids. The TCR comes from a man aged 50 to 59 with active COVID-19. The sequenced material came from peripheral blood. The V gene is TRBV5-3, the J gene TRBJ2-7, with D perhaps matching TRBD2 (5 bases). TRBV5-3 is given ORF status, its function remaining uncertain. The CDR3 DNA sequence: TGTGCCAGAAAGGAGGCTGCTGCCTCCTACGAGCAGTACTTC. It is translated as CARKEAAASYEQYF.